Below, 7 T cell receptor beta chains from the same sample are listed, as sequenced in a study of blood T cell repertoires in COVID-19. The protocol was immunoSEQ multiplex PCR, while the TCRdb copy is restricted to in-frame clones and leaves out a portion. The repertoire holds 400,000 to 450,000 clones, with roughly 90% as singletons. The sample comprised peripheral blood. The receptors were sampled from a middle-aged woman with COVID-19, enrolled during active disease.

The CDR3 is CAIRVQALDEAFF. The CDR3 DNA sequence: TGTGCCATCAGGGTACAGGCCTTAGATGAAGCTTTCTTT. V usage is TRBV10-3 and J usage is TRBJ1-1; TRBD1 might be the D (5 bases). The CDR3 has 13 residues. Trimming shortened V by 6 bases and J by 7 bases, and 15 bases separated the two germline ends. Germline V gene sequence: CDR1 ENHRY, CDR2 SYGVKD.

The rearrangement links TRBV19 to TRBJ1-5; a possible D gene is TRBD1 (6 bases). The germline V and J ends were trimmed by 5 bases and 2 bases, with 13 bases remaining between them. Germline V lookup: CDR1 LNHDA, CDR2 SQIVND (reference sequence). The CDR3 spans 15 residues. The CDR3 reads CASSFTGRRNQPQHF. CDR3 sequence (DNA): TGTGCCAGTAGTTTCACAGGGCGGCGCAATCAGCCCCAGCATTTT.

The chain combines TRBV9 with TRBJ1-1; TRBD1 might be the D (5 bases). Germline-derived CDR1 and CDR2 are SGDLS and YYNGEE. V was shortened by 4 bases and J by 11 bases, with 15 bases between the two germline ends. This CDR3 has 12 residues. The CDR3 coding sequence is TGTGCCAGCAGCCGGGACGGAGGGGCCGCTTTCTTT. It translates to CASSRDGGAAFF.

J is TRBJ2-3 and V is TRBV7-2; TRBD1 matches at 8 bases. J was trimmed by 7 bases and V by 2 bases; bases with no gene match: 5. Per the germline V gene, CDR1 is SGHTA and CDR2 is FQGNSA. The CDR3 length is 14 residues. CDR3 bases: TGTGCCAGCAGCTTAAAATCAGGGGGCAATACGCAGTATTTT. Protein product: CASSLKSGGNTQYF.

The chain combines TRBV6-5 with TRBJ2-1; possibly TRBD2 for D (6 bases). Trimming took off 6 bases at V and 4 bases at J, with 16 bases between the two ends. The CDR3 has 15 residues. CDR1 is MNHEY, CDR2 SVGAGI, per germline. CDR3 coding DNA: TGTGCCAGCAGCCCCGGGGGTGGGGGATACAATGAGCAGTTCTTC. Protein: CASSPGGGGYNEQFF.

V is TRBV1 and J is TRBJ2-1; the D segment call TRBD2 is taken from the table without a DNA check. TRBV1 is an annotated pseudogene. This CDR3 spans 16 amino acids. The CDR3 sequence: CTSSQDHAGHYNEQFF. Here the CDR3 DNA reads TGCACCAGCAGCCAAGATCACGCGGGCCACTACAATGAGCAGTTCTTC.

The chain has TRBV7-3 and TRBJ2-3, with D possibly matching TRBD2 (6 bases). The CDR3 has 14 residues. CDR1 is SGHTA, CDR2 FQGTGA, per germline. With 7 bases removed from V and 8 bases from J, the gap between germline ends came to 19 bases. The CDR3 loop is CASTSNGGKGTQYF. CDR3 bases: TGTGCCAGCACCTCCAACGGGGGTAAAGGTACGCAGTATTTT. Combining the CDR3 with reference TRBV7-3 and TRBJ2-3 gives the whole variable domain GAGVSQTPSNKVTEKGKYVELRCDPISGHTALYWYRQSLGQGPEFLIYFQGTGAADDSGLPNDRFFAVRPEGSVSTLKIQRTERGDSAVYLCASTSNGGKGTQYFGPGTRLTVL.